This TCR beta chain stems from a study of molecular identifiers for immune sequencing clone quantification. This clonotype appeared many times. A single record per CDR3 protein comes from TCRdb applying MiXCR to the PCR reads. The sample lists roughly 320,000 distinct CDR3 sequences, about a quarter seen once, with about 0.71% in the top ten. The sequence was collected from a human donor in good health. Some libraries in this study had Jurkat cell RNA spiked in. The sequenced sample consisted of naive CD8+ T cells from blood, with Jurkat cell RNA spiked in. Stated subset: FACS-sorted CD8+CD4-CCR7+CD45RA+ naive T cells.

This CDR3 reads CASSLSGPGYGNTIYF. The DNA for the CDR3 is TGTGCCAGCAGCCTTTCCGGACCAGGGTACGGAAACACCATATATTTT. The genes are TRBV12-3 or TRBV12-4 and TRBJ1-3; weak D call: TRBD1 (5 bases). The CDR3 extends over 16 amino acids. V dropped 6 bases and J dropped 4 bases, with 19 bases sitting between them.